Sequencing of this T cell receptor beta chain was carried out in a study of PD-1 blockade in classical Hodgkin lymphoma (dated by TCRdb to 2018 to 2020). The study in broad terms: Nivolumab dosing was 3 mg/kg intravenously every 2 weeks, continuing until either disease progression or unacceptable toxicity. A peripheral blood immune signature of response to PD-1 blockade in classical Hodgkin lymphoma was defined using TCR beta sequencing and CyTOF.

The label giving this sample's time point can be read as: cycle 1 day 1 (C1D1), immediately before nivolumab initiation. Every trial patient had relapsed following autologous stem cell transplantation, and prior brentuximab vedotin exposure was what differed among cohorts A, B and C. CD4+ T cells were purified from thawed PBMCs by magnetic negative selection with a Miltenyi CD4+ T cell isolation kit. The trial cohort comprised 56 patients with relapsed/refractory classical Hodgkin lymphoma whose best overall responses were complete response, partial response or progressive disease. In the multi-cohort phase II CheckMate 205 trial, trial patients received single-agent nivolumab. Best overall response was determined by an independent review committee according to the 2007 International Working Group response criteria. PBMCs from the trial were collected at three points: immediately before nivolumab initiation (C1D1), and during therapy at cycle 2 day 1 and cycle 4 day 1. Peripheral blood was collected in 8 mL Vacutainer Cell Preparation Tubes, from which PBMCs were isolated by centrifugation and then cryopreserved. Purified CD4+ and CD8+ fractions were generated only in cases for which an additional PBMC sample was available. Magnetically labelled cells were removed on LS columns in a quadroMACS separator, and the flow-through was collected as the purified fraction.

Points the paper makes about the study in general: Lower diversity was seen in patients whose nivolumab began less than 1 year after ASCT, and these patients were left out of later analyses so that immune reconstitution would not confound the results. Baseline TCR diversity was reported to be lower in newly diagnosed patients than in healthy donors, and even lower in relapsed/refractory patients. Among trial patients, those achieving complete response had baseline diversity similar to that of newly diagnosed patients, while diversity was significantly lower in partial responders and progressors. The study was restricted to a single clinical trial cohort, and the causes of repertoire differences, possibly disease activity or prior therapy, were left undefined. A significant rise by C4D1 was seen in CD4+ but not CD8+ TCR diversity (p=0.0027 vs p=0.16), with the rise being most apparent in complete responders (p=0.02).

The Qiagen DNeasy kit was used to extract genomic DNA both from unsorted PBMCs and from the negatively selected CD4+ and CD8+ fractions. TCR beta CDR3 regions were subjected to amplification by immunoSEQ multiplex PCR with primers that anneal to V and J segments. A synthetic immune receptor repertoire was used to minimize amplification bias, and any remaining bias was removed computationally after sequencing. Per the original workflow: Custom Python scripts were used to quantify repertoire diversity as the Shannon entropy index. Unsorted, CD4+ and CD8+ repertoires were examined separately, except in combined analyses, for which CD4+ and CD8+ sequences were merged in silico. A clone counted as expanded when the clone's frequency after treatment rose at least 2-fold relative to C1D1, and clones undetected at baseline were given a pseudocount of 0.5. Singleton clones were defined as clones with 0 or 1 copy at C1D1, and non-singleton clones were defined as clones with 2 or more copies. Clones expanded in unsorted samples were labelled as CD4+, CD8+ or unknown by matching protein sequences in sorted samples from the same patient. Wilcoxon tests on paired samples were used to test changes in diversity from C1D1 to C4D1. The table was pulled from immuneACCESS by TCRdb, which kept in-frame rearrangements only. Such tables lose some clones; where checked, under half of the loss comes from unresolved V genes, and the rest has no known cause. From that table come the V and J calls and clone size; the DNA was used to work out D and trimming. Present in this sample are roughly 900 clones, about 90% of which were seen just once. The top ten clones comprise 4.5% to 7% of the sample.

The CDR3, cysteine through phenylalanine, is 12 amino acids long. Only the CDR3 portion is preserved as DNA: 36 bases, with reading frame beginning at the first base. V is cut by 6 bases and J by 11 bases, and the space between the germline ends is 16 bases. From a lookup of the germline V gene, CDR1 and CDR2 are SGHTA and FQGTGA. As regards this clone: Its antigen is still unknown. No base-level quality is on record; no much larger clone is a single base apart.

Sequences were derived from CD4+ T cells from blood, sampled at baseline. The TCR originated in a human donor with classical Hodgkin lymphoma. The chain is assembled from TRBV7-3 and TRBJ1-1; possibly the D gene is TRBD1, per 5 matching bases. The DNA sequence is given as TGTGCCAGCAGTAACCAGGGAGGCGACGCTTTCTTT. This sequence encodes CASSNQGGDAFF.